This paragraph reports one T cell receptor beta chain. Authors' analysis steps: Reference gene primer amplification yielded estimated nucleated cell counts. The assay was immunoSEQ multiplex PCR, and TCRdb's table has in-frame clones only and misses some. D and trimming come from the DNA, and the V and J calls and clone size come from that table. The top ten hold 7% to 10% of the sample, which has more than 70,000 clones, approximately 90% seen once. The data are from a study of blood T cell repertoires in COVID-19. About the research overall: COVID-19 samples from acute and convalescent phases originated in the United States, Italy and Spain.

V gave up 6 bases and J gave up 4 bases; unmatched junction bases: 7. CDR3 length equals 14 residues. The germline CDR1 and CDR2 sequences are MNHEY and SMNVEV (reference sequence). The V gene is TRBV27, the J gene TRBJ2-3; 7 positions agree with TRBD1. The sequence derives from a human donor in a cohort sampled during active COVID-19. Sequenced sample: peripheral blood. CDR3 residues: CASRWDRWADTQYF. The CDR3 region has the DNA TGTGCCAGCAGATGGGACAGATGGGCAGATACGCAGTATTTT.